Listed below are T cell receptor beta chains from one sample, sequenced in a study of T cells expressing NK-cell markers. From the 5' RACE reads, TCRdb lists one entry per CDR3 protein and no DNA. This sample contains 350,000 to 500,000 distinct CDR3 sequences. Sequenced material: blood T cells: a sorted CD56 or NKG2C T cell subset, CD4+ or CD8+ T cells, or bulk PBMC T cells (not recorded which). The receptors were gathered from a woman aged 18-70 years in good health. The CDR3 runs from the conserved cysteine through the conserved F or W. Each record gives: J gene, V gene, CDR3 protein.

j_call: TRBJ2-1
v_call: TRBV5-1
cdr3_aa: CASSLRGQGANEQFF

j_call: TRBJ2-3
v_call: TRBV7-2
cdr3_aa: CASSLDRGDTQYF

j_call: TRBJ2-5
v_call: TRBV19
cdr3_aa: CASTPGASRTQYF

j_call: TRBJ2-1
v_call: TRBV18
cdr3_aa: CASSTGKGEQFF

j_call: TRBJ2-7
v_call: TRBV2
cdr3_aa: CASSDGHKGLEQYF

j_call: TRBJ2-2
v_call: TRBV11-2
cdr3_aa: CASSLPGRLTGELFF

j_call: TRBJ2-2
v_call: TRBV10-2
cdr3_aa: CASSGSGTGELFF

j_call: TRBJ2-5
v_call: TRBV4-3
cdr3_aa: CASSPGPEWETQYF

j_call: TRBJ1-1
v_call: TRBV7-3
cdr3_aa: CASSLTRGGRTEAFF

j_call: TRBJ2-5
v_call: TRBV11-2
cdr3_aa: CASSEFQGGFKTQYF

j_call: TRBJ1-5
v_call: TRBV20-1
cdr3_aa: CSAGGGSNQPQHF

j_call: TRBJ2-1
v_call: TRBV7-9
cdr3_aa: CASSPRLAGGHNEQFF

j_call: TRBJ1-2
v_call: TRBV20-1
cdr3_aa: CSARDPGLGVYGYTF

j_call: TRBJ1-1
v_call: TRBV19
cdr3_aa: CASNHGQSEAFF

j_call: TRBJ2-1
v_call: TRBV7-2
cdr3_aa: CASSPPGDRGGNEQFF

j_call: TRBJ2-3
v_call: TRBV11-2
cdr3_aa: CASGRQGPVVPDTQYF

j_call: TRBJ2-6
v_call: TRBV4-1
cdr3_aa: CASSQDPGDFRSGANVLTF

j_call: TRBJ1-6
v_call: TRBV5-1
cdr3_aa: CASRTTGVTHNSPLHF

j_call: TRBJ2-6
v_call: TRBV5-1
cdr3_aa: CASSGQGPGANVLTF

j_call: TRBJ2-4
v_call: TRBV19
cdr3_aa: CASSRMTSGTNLAKNIQYF

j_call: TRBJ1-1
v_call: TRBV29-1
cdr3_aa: CSVEDQGTHTEAFF

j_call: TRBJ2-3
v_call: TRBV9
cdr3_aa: CASSVTGGGGLTDTQYF

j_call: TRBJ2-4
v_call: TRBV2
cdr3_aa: CASSEGQGDIQYF

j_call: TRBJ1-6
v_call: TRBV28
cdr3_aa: CAGTGGPLSHNSPLHF

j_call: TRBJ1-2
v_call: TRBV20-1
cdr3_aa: CSPRRAGEAYGYTF

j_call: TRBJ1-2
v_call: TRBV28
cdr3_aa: CASRRPGGSGYTF

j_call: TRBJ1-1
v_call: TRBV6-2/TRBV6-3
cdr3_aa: CASGPTGKLTEAFF

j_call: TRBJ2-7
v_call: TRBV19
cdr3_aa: CASKERTEVDEQYF

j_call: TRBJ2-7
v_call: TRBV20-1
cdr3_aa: CSARGDPGLSDEQYF

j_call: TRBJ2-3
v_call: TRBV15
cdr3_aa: CATSREGGWGDTQYF

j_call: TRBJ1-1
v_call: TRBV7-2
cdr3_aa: CASSSQQGWTEAFF

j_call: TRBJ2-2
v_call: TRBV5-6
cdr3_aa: CASSLGQPGELFF

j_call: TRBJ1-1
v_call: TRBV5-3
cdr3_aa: CARSSRGVVMNTEAFF

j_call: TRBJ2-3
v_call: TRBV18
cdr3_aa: CASSPFTDTQYF

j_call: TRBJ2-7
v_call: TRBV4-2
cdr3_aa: CASSSRLAGTYEQYF

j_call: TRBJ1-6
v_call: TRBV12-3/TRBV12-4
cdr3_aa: CASSSANSPLHF

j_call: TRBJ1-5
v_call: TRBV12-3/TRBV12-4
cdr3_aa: CASSPRIGPQHF

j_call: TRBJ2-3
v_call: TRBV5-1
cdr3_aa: CASSSEVIQYF

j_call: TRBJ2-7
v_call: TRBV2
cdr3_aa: CASLRTTYEQYF

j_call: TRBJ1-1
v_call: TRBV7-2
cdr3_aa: CASSLDWGRDTEAFF

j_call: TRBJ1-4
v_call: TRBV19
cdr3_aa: CASSRDRATNEKLFF